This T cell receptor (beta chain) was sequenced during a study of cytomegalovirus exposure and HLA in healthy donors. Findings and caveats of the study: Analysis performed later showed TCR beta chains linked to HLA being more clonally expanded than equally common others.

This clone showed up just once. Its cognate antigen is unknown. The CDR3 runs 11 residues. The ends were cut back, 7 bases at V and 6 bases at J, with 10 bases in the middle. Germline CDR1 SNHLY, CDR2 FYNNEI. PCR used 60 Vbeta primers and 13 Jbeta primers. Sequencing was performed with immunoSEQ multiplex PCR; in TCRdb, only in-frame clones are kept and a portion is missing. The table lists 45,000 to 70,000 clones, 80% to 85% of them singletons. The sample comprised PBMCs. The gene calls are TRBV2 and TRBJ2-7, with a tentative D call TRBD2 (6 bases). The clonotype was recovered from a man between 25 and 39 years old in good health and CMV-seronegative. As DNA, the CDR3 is TGTGCCAGCAAACTGGGGGGCGAGCAGTACTTC. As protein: CASKLGGEQYF.